One sample yielded the 13 T cell receptor beta chains listed below, sequenced in a study of beta chain features in type 1 diabetes. The isolated RNA, all of it, was reverse transcribed, so expressed TCRB transcripts were what got sequenced. Clones were sequenced by immunoSEQ multiplex PCR, and TCRdb holds only the in-frame ones, with some missing. Of hundreds of thousands of clones in the sample, roughly 15% were seen once. Study-level findings and limits: All four CD4+ subsets from Type 1 diabetes patients carried moderately but significantly shorter TCRB CDR3s.

These receptors' targets are unknown. Material for sequencing was naive CD4+ T cells from blood. All receptors derive from a man aged 18 to 30 with type 1 diabetes.

This clone was seen a few times. J is TRBJ1-1 and V is TRBV28, with unresolved D. Germline CDR1 reads MDHEN; CDR2 reads SYDVKM. V lost 8 bases and J 3 bases, leaving 13 bases between the germline ends. The CDR3 contains 13 residues. In nucleotides, the CDR3 is TGTGCCAGCTTGGGAGTTGGGTACACTGAAGCTTTCTTT. Translation gives CASLGVGYTEAFF.

This clone was observed a few times. The V gene is TRBV19, the J gene TRBJ2-1, with 10 positions matching TRBD2. J lost 14 bases, V lost 3 bases, and 4 bases had no gene match. The CDR3 spans 12 residues. Germline CDR1 reads LNHDA; CDR2 reads SQIVND (reference sequence). The CDR3 DNA reads TGTGCCAGTAGTATTGGACTAGCGGACAAGTTCTTC. It codes for CASSIGLADKFF.

Only a few counts were recorded for this clone. J is TRBJ2-3 and V is TRBV29-1; 9 bases map to TRBD2. Germline lookup yields CDR1 SQVTM and CDR2 ANQGSEA. CDR3 length equals 13 residues. Unmatched junction bases numbered 5, after V lost 6 bases and J lost 4 bases. The CDR3 loop is CSVGGRAADTQYF. DNA for the CDR3: TGCAGCGTAGGCGGGAGGGCCGCAGATACGCAGTATTTT.

V is TRBV29-1 and J is TRBJ1-2, with TRBD1 matching 7 bases. The CDR3 is 13 amino acids. V shed 6 bases and J 3 bases; nucleotides not matched to a gene: 7. Germline assignment: CDR1 SQVTM and CDR2 ANQGSEA. CDR3 coding DNA: TGCAGCGTCGGGGGGGACAGAGACTATGGCTACACCTTC. Protein sequence: CSVGGDRDYGYTF.

V and J are TRBV11-2 and TRBJ2-3; D might be TRBD2 (6 bases). V gave up 7 bases and J gave up 2 bases, with 16 bases separating them. CDR1 is SGHAT and CDR2 is FQNNGV in the germline V gene. CDR3 length equals 15 residues. The CDR3 protein is CASKRSGVITDTQYF. The CDR3 bases are TGTGCCAGCAAACGTAGCGGAGTGATCACAGATACGCAGTATTTT.

The chain is built from TRBV29-1 and TRBJ1-4; TRBD1 agrees at 7 bases. With V trimmed by 0 bases and J by 7 bases, 5 bases remained unmatched. In germline, CDR1 is SQVTM, CDR2 ANQGSEA. This CDR3 contains 14 residues. CDR3 nucleotide sequence: TGCAGCGTTGAAGAGACAGGGTTAAGTGAAAAACTGTTTTTT. This sequence encodes CSVEETGLSEKLFF.

The V call is TRBV29-1, the J call TRBJ1-2; no definite D call. This CDR3 comprises 11 residues. CDR1 is SQVTM and CDR2 is ANQGSEA in the germline V gene. V shed 6 bases and J shed 0 bases, with 5 bases lying between them. Here the CDR3 reads CSVATNYGYTF. CDR3 in DNA: TGCAGCGTGGCCACTAACTATGGCTACACCTTC.

The chain couples TRBV18 to TRBJ2-1; perhaps TRBD1 as D (6 bases). This CDR3 has 14 residues. Deletions cut 3 bases from V and 5 bases from J, with 11 bases between. Germline V CDR1 and CDR2: KGHSH, LQKENI. CDR3 sequence reads: CASSPRQVDNEQFF. Written as DNA, the CDR3 is TGTGCCAGCTCACCCCGACAGGTTGACAATGAGCAGTTCTTC.

The table lists this clone with a few counts. The CDR3 reads CASSFLGQGARETQYF. As DNA, the CDR3 is TGCGCCAGCAGCTTCCTGGGACAGGGGGCGAGAGAGACCCAGTACTTC. The chain couples TRBV4-1 to TRBJ2-5; 12 bases line up with TRBD1. CDR3 size: 16 residues. Germline-derived CDR1 and CDR2 are MGHRA and YSYEKL. Germline trimming cut 5 bases from V and 4 bases from J; bases unmatched to any gene: 8.

The rearrangement uses TRBV2 and TRBJ2-7; 13 bases match TRBD2. Losses at the gene ends were 5 bases for V and 5 bases for J; bases not matched to a gene: 3. Germline V lookup: CDR1 SNHLY, CDR2 FYNNEI. The CDR3 totals 14 residues. The CDR3 loop is CASSSGLAGDEQYF. In DNA form, the CDR3 reads TGTGCCAGCAGTTCTGGACTAGCGGGGGACGAGCAGTACTTC.

This clone was detected only a few times. The rearrangement uses TRBV4-2 and TRBJ2-1, with 9 bases that match TRBD1. Germline CDR1 LGHNA, CDR2 YNFKEQ. V shed 1 base, J shed 8 bases, and the junction held 0 bases outside the gene matches. The CDR3 loop spans 13 amino acids. The CDR3 region is CASSQGQGDEQFF. The CDR3, as DNA: TGTGCCAGCAGCCAAGGACAGGGGGATGAGCAGTTCTTC.

V is TRBV5-1 and J is TRBJ2-7; D gene ambiguous. V gave up 1 base and J gave up 5 bases, with 7 bases separating them. CDR1 is SGHRS, CDR2 YFSETQ, per germline. The CDR3 contains 12 residues. CDR3: CASSLPSDEQYF. The CDR3 DNA reads as TGCGCCAGCAGCTTGCCCTCGGACGAGCAGTACTTC.

The CDR3 coding sequence is TGTGCCACCAGCAGAAACCGGGTCGGTAATGAAAAACTGTTTTTT. Translation: CATSRNRVGNEKLFF. V usage is TRBV15 and J usage is TRBJ1-4; D gene uncertain. The length of the CDR3 is 15 residues. The V gene's germline CDR1 is LNHNV and CDR2 YYDKDF (reference sequence). Trimming took off 2 bases at V and 4 bases at J, with 11 bases between the two ends.